These 15 T cell receptor beta chains were sequenced from one sample in a study of T cells in tuberculosis listed by TCRdb under 2018. The method behind the library was the immunoSEQ multiplex PCR assay. TCRdb provides this immuneACCESS table in a form limited to in-frame rearrangements. Some clones are lacking; in checked studies, under half of them reflect an unresolved V gene, and why the rest are absent is not known. Across this sample there are over 20,000 clones, with 95% to 98% seen only once. The ten largest clones represent 6% to 6.5% of the sample. Material: PBMCs. The receptors were gathered from a donor aged 10 to 29 with latent tuberculosis or without tuberculosis infection.

This clone appeared once. The rearrangement joins TRBV19 to TRBJ2-1; D remains unclear. The CDR3 extends over 13 amino acids. Trimming took off 7 bases at V and 6 bases at J, with 13 bases between the two ends. Germline CDR1 is LNHDA and CDR2 is SQIVND (reference sequence). The CDR3 loop is CASMEANFNEQFF. For the CDR3, the DNA is TGTGCCAGTATGGAAGCGAATTTCAATGAGCAGTTCTTC.

The chain has TRBV11-3 and TRBJ2-1; 14 nucleotides align to TRBD2. Germline V gene sequence: CDR1 SGHNT, CDR2 YENEEA. V was pared by 6 bases and J by 3 bases, with 10 bases of the junction left unmatched. CDR3 size: 18 residues. The chain's CDR3 is CASSKRLAGGPGYNEQFF. CDR3 nucleotides: TGTGCCAGCAGTAAAAGACTAGCGGGAGGGCCGGGCTACAATGAGCAGTTCTTC.

The chain is built from TRBV18 and TRBJ2-1; 9 bases are shared with TRBD1. V shed 8 bases and J 6 bases; nucleotides not matched to a gene: 8. Germline lookup yields CDR1 KGHSH and CDR2 LQKENI. The CDR3 is made up of 14 amino acids. The CDR3: CASQGQGLRNEQFF. The DNA for the CDR3 is TGTGCCAGCCAGGGACAGGGATTACGCAATGAGCAGTTCTTC. Variable domain in full (rest from reference TRBV18 and TRBJ2-1): NAGVMQNPRHLVRRRGQEARLRCSPMKGHSHVYWYRQLPEEGLKFMVYLQKENIIDESGMPKERFSAEFPKEGPSILRIQQVVRGDSAAYFCASQGQGLRNEQFFGPGTRLTVL.

V is TRBV27 and J is TRBJ2-7, with D possibly matching TRBD1 (6 bases). Germline loops: CDR1 MNHEY, CDR2 SMNVEV (reference sequence). The CDR3 is made up of 13 amino acids. V dropped 7 bases and J dropped 6 bases, with 16 bases sitting between them. The CDR3 spells CASIEQGRGEQYF. CDR3 sequence (DNA): TGTGCCAGCATCGAACAGGGTCGCGGCGAGCAGTACTTC.

The gene calls are TRBV9 and TRBJ1-2, with unresolved D. The CDR3 is made up of 16 amino acids. V lost 0 bases to trimming and J lost 3 bases, with 15 bases between them. Looked up from germline, CDR1 is SGDLS and CDR2 is YYNGEE. The CDR3 region is CASSVGVGEEYYGYTF. The CDR3 coding sequence is TGTGCCAGCAGCGTAGGCGTCGGGGAAGAGTACTATGGCTACACCTTC.

This chain joins TRBV2 and TRBJ1-1; the match to TRBD1 covers 9 bases. With V trimmed by 6 bases and J by 5 bases, 10 bases remained unmatched. Germline V CDR1 and CDR2: SNHLY, FYNNEI. The CDR3 has 15 amino acids. CDR3 amino acids: CASSGGDRASTEAFF. The CDR3 DNA reads TGTGCCAGCAGCGGGGGGGACAGGGCGAGTACTGAAGCTTTCTTT. Drawing the rest from reference TRBV2 and TRBJ1-1, the complete variable domain is EPEVTQTPSHQVTQMGQEVILRCVPISNHLYFYWYRQILGQKVEFLVSFYNNEISEKSEIFDDQFSVERPDGSNFTLKIRSTKLEDSAMYFCASSGGDRASTEAFFGQGTRLTVV.

The chain links TRBV30 to TRBJ1-2; the D gene is possibly TRBD1 (6 bases). CDR1 and CDR2 (germline): GTSNPN, SVGIG (reference sequence). The CDR3 is 18 amino acids. The V gene lost 3 bases and the J gene lost 5 bases, with 28 bases spanning the gap. CDR3 in amino acids: CAWRAWGGKLDSPYGYTF. The CDR3 DNA sequence: TGTGCCTGGAGAGCCTGGGGGGGGAAACTGGACAGCCCTTATGGCTACACCTTC.

This chain uses TRBV25-1 with TRBJ2-7; a possible D gene is TRBD2 (6 bases). This CDR3 is 14 amino acids long. CDR1 is MGHDK and CDR2 is SYGVNS in the germline V gene. The germline V and J ends were trimmed by 3 bases and 2 bases, with 11 bases remaining between them. CDR3 bases: TGTGCCAGCAGTGATCGGAGGGTCCCCTACGAGCAGTACTTC. Translation: CASSDRRVPYEQYF.

The chain uses TRBV28 and TRBJ2-3, with unresolved D. Germline CDR1 reads MDHEN; CDR2 reads SYDVKM. The V gene lost 5 bases and the J gene lost 1 base, with 13 bases spanning the gap. The CDR3 runs to 15 residues. CDR3 amino acids: CASSSRPSGTDTQYF. The CDR3 region has the DNA TGTGCCAGCAGTAGCCGCCCCTCTGGCACAGATACGCAGTATTTT.

The chain links TRBV6-1 to TRBJ2-2; the D gene is possibly TRBD1 (5 bases). Germline loops: CDR1 MNHNS, CDR2 SASEGT. The CDR3 runs 15 residues. Trimming shortened V by 1 base and J by 7 bases, and 13 bases separated the two germline ends. CDR3 coding DNA: TGTGCCAGCAGTGAAGGCGGCCCAGGGTTCGGGGAGCTGTTTTTT. It yields the protein CASSEGGPGFGELFF.

This clone appeared a single time. J is TRBJ1-1 and V is TRBV6-6; no reliable D call. The germline CDR1 and CDR2 sequences are MNHNY and SVGAGI (reference sequence). Trimming shortened V by 2 bases and J by 0 bases, and 10 bases separated the two germline ends. This CDR3 is built from 15 residues. Here the CDR3 reads CASSYGDPVNTEAFF. The CDR3 nucleotides are TGTGCCAGCAGTTACGGAGATCCGGTGAACACTGAAGCTTTCTTT.

The gene calls are TRBV4-1 and TRBJ2-7; the match to TRBD2 covers 7 bases. Germline CDR1 is MGHRA and CDR2 is YSYEKL. This CDR3 is 14 amino acids long. The ends lost 5 bases at V and 2 bases at J; junction bases unmatched: 6. The CDR3 is CASSSPGTTYEQYF. For the CDR3, the DNA is TGCGCCAGCAGCTCCCCCGGGACTACCTACGAGCAGTACTTC.

The gene calls are TRBV7-9 and TRBJ2-2; TRBD1 matches 8 bases. V shed 1 base, J shed 3 bases, and the junction held 1 base outside the gene matches. Germline CDR1 SEHNR, CDR2 FQNEAQ (reference sequence). The CDR3 runs to 15 residues. As DNA, the CDR3 is TGTGCCAGCAGCTTAGTGACAGGGGACACCGGGGAGCTGTTTTTT. As protein: CASSLVTGDTGELFF.

CDR3 sequence reads: CASSPLAGDEQYF. As DNA, the CDR3 is TGTGCCAGCTCACCACTAGCGGGAGACGAGCAGTACTTC. The chain couples TRBV18 to TRBJ2-7; 9 bases are a match to TRBD2. From germline, CDR1 is KGHSH and CDR2 LQKENI. The V gene end was trimmed by 1 base and the J gene end by 5 bases; junction bases not matched to a gene: 0. The CDR3 totals 13 residues.

The J gene is TRBJ2-7, the V gene TRBV14, with D maybe TRBD2 (5 bases). Trimming removed 1 base from V and 3 bases from J, with 13 bases in between. This CDR3 is built from 15 residues. Germline CDR1 is SGHDN and CDR2 is FVKESK. The CDR3 sequence is CASSQASRADYEQYF. In DNA form, the CDR3 reads TGTGCCAGCAGCCAAGCTAGCCGGGCGGACTACGAGCAGTACTTC.